This TCR beta chain originates from a study of vaccination effects on CD4 cells after COVID-19. At the end of 9 to 11 days of culture, CD4+ T cells were isolated. Participants each got two BNT162b2 or mRNA-1273 vaccine doses. This clone was observed once. Its specificity is not known. Clones were read by immunoSEQ multiplex PCR, and TCRdb kept only the in-frame ones, dropping some. The sample has 35,000 to 55,000 clones, 72% seen once. This TCR was recovered from a human donor who received a COVID-19 vaccine. The specimen comprised CD4+ T cells from PBMCs cultured without peptide, sampled after COVID-19 vaccination.

The CDR3 nucleotides read TGTGCCAGCAGTTACTCCGGAAGAGAGAATGAAAAACTGTTTTTT. This encodes CASSYSGRENEKLFF. This chain joins TRBV6-5 and TRBJ1-4; D not certain. Trimming shortened V by 0 bases and J by 5 bases, and 10 bases separated the two germline ends. Germline lookup yields CDR1 MNHEY and CDR2 SVGAGI. This CDR3 contains 15 residues.